The 10 T cell receptor beta chains below were found in one sample sequenced in a study of shared clonotypes between healthy human individuals. Terminally differentiated effector memory CD45RA+ cells were excluded from the naive CD8 cells, which were CD45RO-negative and positively selected for CCR7. Sequenced by immunoSEQ multiplex PCR; TCRdb stores in-frame clones only, minus some. The sample contains around 1.9 million clones, 93% of which appear only once. Material for sequencing was naive CD8+ T cells from PBMCs. Receptors originate from a man younger than 35 in good health. Some clones in this sample may be carry-over from other donors' samples.

This chain connects TRBV29-1 to TRBJ2-1, with 9 bases that match TRBD2. The CDR3 has 15 amino acids. In germline, CDR1 is SQVTM, CDR2 ANQGSEA. V lost 2 bases to trimming and J lost 10 bases; unmatched junction nucleotides: 12. The CDR3 reads CSVEFLGTSYGEQFF. DNA of the CDR3: TGCAGCGTTGAATTTCTGGGGACTAGCTACGGCGAGCAGTTCTTC.

The rearrangement links TRBV11-2 to TRBJ1-1; no firm D call. Germline CDR1 reads SGHAT; CDR2 reads FQNNGV. The CDR3 is 14 amino acids. With 3 bases removed from V and 1 base from J, the gap between germline ends came to 9 bases. The CDR3 sequence: CASSFSTRNTEAFF. The CDR3 DNA sequence: TGTGCCAGCAGCTTTTCGACAAGGAACACTGAAGCTTTCTTT.

The chain links TRBV4-2 to TRBJ2-3, with 9 positions matching TRBD2. From germline, CDR1 is LGHNA and CDR2 YNFKEQ. This CDR3 contains 17 residues. J was trimmed by 4 bases and V by 1 base; bases with no gene match: 9. DNA for the CDR3: TGTGCCAGCAGCCAAGTTCGCCCTGCGGGAGGGTCAGATACGCAGTATTTT. As protein: CASSQVRPAGGSDTQYF.

J is TRBJ2-5 and V is TRBV9, with a possible D match to TRBD1 (6 bases). This CDR3 is 13 amino acids long. Germline lookup yields CDR1 SGDLS and CDR2 YYNGEE. Trimming shortened V by 2 bases and J by 6 bases, and 11 bases separated the two germline ends. In DNA form, the CDR3 reads TGTGCCAGCAGCGTGGGGACAAAAAAGACCCAGTACTTC. Translation: CASSVGTKKTQYF.

The genes are TRBV4-3 and TRBJ2-3, with 7 bases matching TRBD2. Germline CDR1 is LGHNA and CDR2 is YSLEER. V lost 0 bases to trimming and J lost 1 base; unmatched junction nucleotides: 7. The CDR3 is 17 residues long. The CDR3 sequence: CASSQDRAGSGTDTQYF. The CDR3 DNA is TGCGCCAGCAGCCAAGACAGAGCGGGATCCGGCACAGATACGCAGTATTTT.

V gene TRBV4-1 combines with J gene TRBJ2-3; no clear D gene. The CDR3 is 14 residues long. V lost 7 bases and J lost 4, with 15 bases in between. Germline lookup yields CDR1 MGHRA and CDR2 YSYEKL. This CDR3 reads CASTPGRAPDTQYF. The CDR3 region has the DNA TGCGCCAGCACCCCCGGCCGGGCGCCAGATACGCAGTATTTT.

This clone was found a few times. The chain recombines TRBV15 with TRBJ1-5; 10 bases align to TRBD1. After removal of 5 bases from V and 7 bases from J, the junction contained 5 bases not matched to a gene. Germline V lookup: CDR1 LNHNV, CDR2 YYDKDF (reference sequence). The CDR3 spans 14 residues. The CDR3 loop is CATSEGQGLQPQHF. Here the CDR3 DNA reads TGTGCCACCAGCGAGGGACAGGGGTTGCAGCCCCAGCATTTT.

The CDR3 spells CASSPRTASGNTIYF. Here the CDR3 DNA reads TGCGCCAGCAGCCCTCGGACAGCCTCTGGAAACACCATATATTTT. V usage is TRBV4-3 and J usage is TRBJ1-3; D may be TRBD1 (6 bases). The CDR3 length is 15 residues. Per the germline V gene, CDR1 is LGHNA and CDR2 is YSLEER. V was pared by 4 bases and J by 0 bases, with 10 bases between.

J is TRBJ2-1 and V is TRBV4-3, with D unresolved. The V end was cut by 0 bases, the J end by 2 bases, with 2 bases between. Germline-derived CDR1 and CDR2 are LGHNA and YSLEER. The CDR3 length is 13 residues. This CDR3 is CASSQDAYNEQFF. The CDR3, as DNA: TGCGCCAGCAGCCAAGACGCCTACAATGAGCAGTTCTTC.

The genes are TRBV10-3 and TRBJ2-3; TRBD2 matches 11 bases. V lost 5 bases and J lost 3; bases outside the gene matches: 4. This CDR3 has 15 amino acids. The germline gives CDR1 ENHRY, CDR2 SYGVKD. As DNA, the CDR3 is TGTGCCATCAGTTTACTAGCGGGAGAGACAGATACGCAGTATTTT. As protein: CAISLLAGETDTQYF.